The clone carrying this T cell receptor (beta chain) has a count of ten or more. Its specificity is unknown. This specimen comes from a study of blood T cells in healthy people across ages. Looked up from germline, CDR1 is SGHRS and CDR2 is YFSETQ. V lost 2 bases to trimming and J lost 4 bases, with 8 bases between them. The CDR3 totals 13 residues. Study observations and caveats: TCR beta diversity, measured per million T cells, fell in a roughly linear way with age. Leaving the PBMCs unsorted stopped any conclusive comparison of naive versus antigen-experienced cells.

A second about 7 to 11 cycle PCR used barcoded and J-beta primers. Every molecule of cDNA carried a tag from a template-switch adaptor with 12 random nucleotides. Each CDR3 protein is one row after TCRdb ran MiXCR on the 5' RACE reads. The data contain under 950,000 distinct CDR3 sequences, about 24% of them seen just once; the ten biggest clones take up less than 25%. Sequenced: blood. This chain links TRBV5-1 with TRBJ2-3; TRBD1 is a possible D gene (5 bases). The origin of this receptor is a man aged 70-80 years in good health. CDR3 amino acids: CASSFPRADTQYF. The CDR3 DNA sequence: TGCGCCAGCAGCTTCCCCAGGGCAGATACGCAGTATTTT.